This is a list of T cell receptor beta chains from one sample in a study of shared clonotypes between healthy human individuals. TCRdb's copy holds only in-frame clones and misses some; the assay was immunoSEQ multiplex PCR. The sample includes approximately 2.4 million clones, approximately 95% seen only once; the top ten take 0.13%. The sequenced material came from naive CD4+ T cells sorted from blood. These receptors came from a man between 18 and 35 years old in good health. The CDR3 runs from the conserved cysteine through the conserved F or W. The order of the fields is D gene, clone size, V gene, J gene, CDR3 DNA, CDR3 protein. A D gene is named only where the DNA matches it firmly. Clone sizes are given selectively: once, few, many, or a class where the clone is expanded.

D gene: TRBD1
clone size: -
V gene: TRBV4-1
J gene: TRBJ2-7
CDR3 DNA: TGCGCCAGCAGCCAAGGACTACGGGACAGGGGAGGGTACGAGCAGTACTTC
CDR3 protein: CASSQGLRDRGGYEQYF

D gene: -
clone size: once
V gene: TRBV9
J gene: TRBJ2-2
CDR3 DNA: TGTGCCAGCAGCGTAGTTATAGGCACCGGGGAGCTGTTTTTT
CDR3 protein: CASSVVIGTGELFF

D gene: -
clone size: -
V gene: TRBV19
J gene: TRBJ1-2
CDR3 DNA: TGTGCCAGTAGTATCCGGGGGGCGGATTATGGCTACACCTTC
CDR3 protein: CASSIRGADYGYTF

D gene: TRBD2
clone size: -
V gene: TRBV29-1
J gene: TRBJ2-3
CDR3 DNA: TGCAGCGCCGGGGGGGCAGGAGGGGCCACAGATACGCAGTATTTT
CDR3 protein: CSAGGAGGATDTQYF

D gene: -
clone size: -
V gene: TRBV5-6
J gene: TRBJ2-1
CDR3 DNA: TGTGCCAGCACTTGGGGGAATGAGCAGTTCTTC
CDR3 protein: CASTWGNEQFF

D gene: TRBD1
clone size: -
V gene: TRBV5-1
J gene: TRBJ1-4
CDR3 DNA: TGCGCCAGCAGCCTAGCGACCGGACAGGGTGAAAAACTGTTTTTT
CDR3 protein: CASSLATGQGEKLFF

D gene: -
clone size: -
V gene: TRBV5-4
J gene: TRBJ2-7
CDR3 DNA: TGTGCCAGCAGCTCCAGGATCTTCTTAACCGAGCAGTACTTC
CDR3 protein: CASSSRIFLTEQYF

D gene: -
clone size: -
V gene: TRBV30
J gene: TRBJ1-5
CDR3 DNA: TGTGCCTGGAGTGTTGGGAAGACGGGGGTAAGCAATCAGCCCCAGCATTTT
CDR3 protein: CAWSVGKTGVSNQPQHF

D gene: TRBD1
clone size: -
V gene: TRBV18
J gene: TRBJ1-2
CDR3 DNA: TGTGCCAGCTCAGATTCTGCTGGGACAGTCTCCGGCTACACCTTC
CDR3 protein: CASSDSAGTVSGYTF

D gene: TRBD1
clone size: -
V gene: TRBV28
J gene: TRBJ2-2
CDR3 DNA: TGTGCCAGCAGTTTACATCGGACAGGGGCGAACACCGGGGAGCTGTTTTTT
CDR3 protein: CASSLHRTGANTGELFF

D gene: -
clone size: once
V gene: TRBV7-2
J gene: TRBJ2-1
CDR3 DNA: TGTGCCAGCAGCTTAATATCCTCCTACAATGAGCAGTTCTTC
CDR3 protein: CASSLISSYNEQFF

D gene: -
clone size: -
V gene: TRBV15
J gene: TRBJ2-7
CDR3 DNA: TGTGCCACAGGAGGACATGGGGGCTCCTACGAGCAGTACTTC
CDR3 protein: CATGGHGGSYEQYF

D gene: TRBD1
clone size: -
V gene: TRBV5-1
J gene: TRBJ2-7
CDR3 DNA: TGCGCCAGCAGCTCTGGACAGGGGAGGGCCTACGAGCAGTACTTC
CDR3 protein: CASSSGQGRAYEQYF

D gene: -
clone size: -
V gene: TRBV7-2
J gene: TRBJ2-7
CDR3 DNA: TGTGCCAGCAGCTTAGATAATACTCCGCGCGAGCAGTACTTC
CDR3 protein: CASSLDNTPREQYF